This entry is about one T cell receptor beta chain. The data were produced by immunoSEQ multiplex PCR, yet TCRdb's version contains in-frame clones alone and is incomplete. The repertoire holds some 100,000 clones, roughly 93% seen once, with approximately 7.9% in the top ten. This sample is drawn from a study of control samples from healthy donors and cancer patients. This CDR3 has 14 amino acids. Germline V gene lookup returns CDR1 MNHEY and CDR2 SVGAGI. V trimming: 5 bases; J trimming: 6 bases; junction bases outside the gene matches: 6. This chain connects TRBV6-5 to TRBJ1-5; 8 nucleotides match TRBD1. The sequencing input was blood. The receptor comes from a man aged 18-30 years in good health. CDR3: CASSTGQGGQPQHF. Here the CDR3 DNA reads TGTGCCAGCAGTACCGGACAGGGAGGTCAGCCCCAGCATTTT.